This T cell receptor beta chain was captured in a study of technical replicates of blood from several donors. The method was immunoSEQ multiplex PCR; TCRdb's version includes in-frame clones alone and lacks a portion of them. The sample shows about 70,000 clones, more than 90% of them seen only once. This CDR3 has 14 amino acids. Trimming took off 5 bases at V and 4 bases at J, with 15 bases between the two ends. CDR1 and CDR2 (germline): KGHSH, LQKENI. The V and J genes are TRBV18 and TRBJ2-7; weak D call: TRBD1 (6 bases). The receptor was derived from a human donor in good health. The sample consisted of T cells isolated from PBMCs. Written as DNA, the CDR3 is TGTGCCAGCTCAAATGGACAGAGCATGTACGAGCAGTACTTC. Amino acids: CASSNGQSMYEQYF.